This T cell receptor beta chain emerged from a study of monozygotic twins with cystic fibrosis (dated by TCRdb to the early 2020s). At the level of the whole study: Barcoded libraries were prepared from 3 to 3.5 micrograms of fragmented DNA with roughly 14 PCR cycles. Data for three of the twin pairs had been reported previously in another context. Made up mostly of children and adolescents, the cohort included ten female and six male twin pairs ranging in age from about 2.0 to 36.4 years, with a median of roughly 9.1 years. On the day blood was drawn, the twins' weight-for-height and FEVPerc (FEV1 disease centile) were ranked against those of the roughly 970 cohort participants. To gauge how much genetics shapes V and J gene usage, the researchers compared TCR beta repertoires both within and across 16 monozygotic twin pairs who have cystic fibrosis. General study outcomes and caveats: The greatest similarity to the co-twin was observed for V gene usage in 13 of 16 pairs and for J usage in 8 of 16 pairs, which suggested genetic constraints. Simpson clonality was generally low (median roughly 0.0088), which suggests a naive-dominated repertoire, and clonality was higher in the most severely affected patients. Nucleotide-identical clonotype sharing was significantly higher within monozygotic CF twin pairs than between unrelated CF individuals (P = 0.000026, Mann-Whitney). No association turned up between shared CDR3 numbers and age, concordance or disease severity, and the cohort was small.

Of note for this clone: Its antigen target is currently unknown. Per-base quality was not reported, and no clone a single base away is much larger than it.

The twin pairs came from the European Cystic Fibrosis Twin and Sibling Study Cohort, which recruited patients from 150 to 200 CF clinics across 14 European countries. Zygosity and CFTR genotype were verified in-house, with zygosity tested by multiplex PCR of nine short tandem repeat loci. Peripheral blood was sampled from each twin, with clinical parameters recorded on the day of blood sampling. Phenol/chloroform extraction was used to isolate genomic DNA from peripheral blood cells, and the DNA was then kept in TE buffer at 4 degrees C. The CDR3 runs 15 residues from the cysteine to the phenylalanine. Here the CDR3 DNA is all that survives: 45 bases in frame from base 1. For CDR1 and CDR2, the germline V gene lists MNHEY and SVGAGI. The germline V and J ends show losses of 6 bases and 2 bases respectively, and no gene match explains 10 bases of the junction. Following the manufacturer's instructions, TCR beta CDR3 regions were amplified by multiplex PCR with the immunoSEQ immune profiling system. An Illumina NextSeq system was used to carry out the sequencing. Processing in the source paper ran as follows. Sequence data were processed on the immunoSEQ Analyzer platform, and clonality was computed as the square root of Simpson's index of productive rearrangements. Jensen-Shannon distance served as the measure of similarity in V and J usage, while OLGA was used to compute CDR3 generation probabilities. The immuneACCESS database (August 2020) and VDJdb (December 2020) were searched for shared CDR3 sequences. TCRdb provides this immuneACCESS table in a form limited to in-frame rearrangements. Some clones are lacking; in checked studies, under half of them reflect an unresolved V gene, and why the rest are absent is not known. That table furnishes V, J and clone size, whereas the DNA furnished D and trimming. The sample table records under 20,000 clones; about 90% of these occur just once. 1.5% to 2% of the sample lies in the top ten.

This receptor was obtained from a girl aged 2 to 10 with cystic fibrosis. The chain is made from TRBV6-5 and TRBJ2-7; TRBD1 matches 7 bases in the middle. Sequencing was done on a sample of blood. The CDR3 is CASSRYRGTAYEQYF. The sequenced DNA: TGTGCCAGCAGCCGTTACAGGGGTACGGCCTACGAGCAGTACTTC.